The clone carrying this T cell receptor (beta chain) has a handful of counts. No antigen is known for it. These data come from a study of cytomegalovirus exposure and HLA in healthy donors. Broader study findings: According to a later analysis, most TCR beta chains associated with CMV appeared HLA-restricted. A later analysis by the authors found several of the most significant clusters apparently linked to common viral pathogens.

The PCR was carried out with 60 Vbeta primers and 13 Jbeta primers. Assay: immunoSEQ multiplex PCR; the TCRdb copy retains only in-frame clones and omits some. Among around 170,000 clones, 77% were seen once, and the ten largest hold approximately 1.4%. The trim removed 4 bases at V and 5 bases at J, leaving 12 bases unmatched. Germline CDR1 and CDR2: SGHDT and YYEEEE. The CDR3 length is 15 residues. The sequencing sample was made of PBMCs. V usage is TRBV5-6 and J usage is TRBJ2-7; TRBD1 matches 7 bases. The TCR was taken from a man younger than 30 in good health and CMV-seronegative. CDR3 residues: CASSLYRGTRDEQYF. The DNA for the CDR3 is TGTGCCAGCAGCCTATACAGGGGCACCCGAGACGAGCAGTACTTC.